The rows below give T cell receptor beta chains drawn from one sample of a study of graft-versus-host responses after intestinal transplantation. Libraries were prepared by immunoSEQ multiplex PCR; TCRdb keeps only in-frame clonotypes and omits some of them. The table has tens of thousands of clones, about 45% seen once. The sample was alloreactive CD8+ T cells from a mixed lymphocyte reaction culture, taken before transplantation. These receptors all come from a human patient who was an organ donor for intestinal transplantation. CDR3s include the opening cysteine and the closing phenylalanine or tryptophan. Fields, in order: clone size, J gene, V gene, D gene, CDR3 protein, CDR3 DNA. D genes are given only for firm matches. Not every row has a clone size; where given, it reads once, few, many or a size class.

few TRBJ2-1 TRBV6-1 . CASSYGTNEQFF TGTGCCAGCAGTTATGGTACGAATGAGCAGTTCTTC
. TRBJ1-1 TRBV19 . CASSPDGGSEAFF TGTGCCAGTAGCCCCGACGGAGGCTCTGAAGCTTTCTTT
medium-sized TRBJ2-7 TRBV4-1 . CASSQNPGHPYEQYF TGCGCCAGCAGCCAGAACCCGGGACACCCCTACGAGCAGTACTTC
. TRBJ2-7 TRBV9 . CASRRGLVGGYEQYF TGTGCCAGCAGGAGAGGACTAGTAGGGGGATACGAGCAGTACTTC
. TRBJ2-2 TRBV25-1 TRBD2 CASSALPSGPNTGELFF TGTGCCAGCAGTGCACTCCCTAGCGGACCGAACACCGGGGAGCTGTTTTTT
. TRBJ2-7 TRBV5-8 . CASSTPGVYEQYF TGTGCCAGCAGCACCCCGGGGGTCTACGAGCAGTACTTC
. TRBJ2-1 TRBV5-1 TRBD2 CASSFFFPGLSHNEQFF TGCGCCAGCAGCTTTTTCTTTCCGGGACTATCGCACAATGAGCAGTTCTTC
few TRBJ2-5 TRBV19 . CASSDSYQETQYF TGTGCCAGTAGTGACAGCTACCAAGAGACCCAGTACTTC
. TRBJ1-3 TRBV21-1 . CASSCQGDPHGNTIYF TGTGCCAGCAGCTGCCAGGGGGATCCTCACGGAAACACCATATATTTT
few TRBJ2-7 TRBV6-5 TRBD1 CASRKTGTGGYEQYF TGTGCCAGCAGGAAGACCGGGACAGGGGGTTACGAGCAGTACTTC
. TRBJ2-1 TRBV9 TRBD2 CASSQSSGTYNEQFF TGTGCCAGCAGCCAGTCTAGCGGCACCTACAATGAGCAGTTCTTC
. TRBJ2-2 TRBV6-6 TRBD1 CASSGDRAGTGELFF TGTGCCAGCAGTGGAGACAGGGCAGGAACCGGGGAGCTGTTTTTT
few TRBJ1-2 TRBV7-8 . CASWPGGSYGYTF TGTGCCAGCTGGCCGGGGGGCAGCTATGGCTACACCTTC
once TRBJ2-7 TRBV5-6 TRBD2 CASSWTSGYEQYF TGTGCCAGCAGCTGGACTAGCGGGTACGAGCAGTACTTC
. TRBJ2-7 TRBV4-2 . CASSPRYVSITSSYEQYF TGTGCCAGCAGCCCTCGCTACGTATCCATCACGAGCTCCTACGAGCAGTACTTC
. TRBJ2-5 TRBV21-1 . CASSNAPPSQGRLETQYF TGTGCCAGCAGCAATGCCCCGCCATCGCAGGGGCGTTTGGAGACCCAGTACTTC
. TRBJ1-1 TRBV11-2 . CASSLGPGTEAFF TGTGCCAGCAGCTTAGGACCGGGCACTGAAGCTTTCTTT
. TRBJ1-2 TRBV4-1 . CASSHIGQLHGYTF TGTGCCAGCAGCCACATCGGACAGCTTCATGGCTACACCTTC
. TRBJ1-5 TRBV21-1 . CASSPGPWYQPQHF TGTGCCAGCAGCCCCGGTCCCTGGTATCAGCCCCAGCATTTT
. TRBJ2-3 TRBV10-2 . CASSELSGNTDTQYF TGCGCCAGCAGTGAGTTGTCAGGAAACACAGATACGCAGTATTTT
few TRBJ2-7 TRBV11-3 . CASSHWTYEQYF TGTGCCAGCAGCCACTGGACCTACGAGCAGTACTTC
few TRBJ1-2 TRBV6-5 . CASSEENNYGYTF TGTGCCAGCTCTGAAGAGAATAACTATGGCTACACCTTC
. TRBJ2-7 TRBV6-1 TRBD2 CASSEGLAGGPTGEQYF TGTGCCAGCAGTGAGGGACTAGCGGGAGGCCCCACCGGCGAGCAGTACTTC
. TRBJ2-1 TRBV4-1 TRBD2 CASSQVGPGTSRHEQFF TGCGCCAGCAGCCAGGTGGGTCCCGGGACTAGCAGGCATGAGCAGTTCTTC